Here is one T cell receptor beta chain with its context. Its antigen specificity is not known. The record has no base qualities; no much larger clone is one base away. The High Capacity cDNA Reverse Transcription Kit was used to reverse transcribe all of the isolated RNA, meaning that expressed TCRB transcripts were what got sequenced. Naive, central memory and regulatory T cell samples underwent deep immunoSEQ sequencing, averaging roughly 3.5 million total reads per sample. Sorted cells were lysed in RLT buffer, and RNA was extracted using DNase-treated RNeasy Micro or Mini kits according to cell number. To prevent cross-contamination, every cell subset was processed on its own, while patient and healthy donor samples were processed together. Using the immunoSEQ multiplex PCR, TCRB sequences were amplified from cDNA into 87-bp fragments spanning the CDR3 region. Sequencing of the amplicons was performed on the Illumina HiSeq platform. Under the source paper's analysis protocol: PCR bias was corrected computationally using synthetic template baselines, and reads within Hamming distance 2 were collapsed, with unmergeable singletons discarded. Reads were aligned to IMGT to assign V, D and J genes, CDR3 length, and insertions or deletions at six rearrangement sites. Within each subset, clonotype counts were normalized to sorted cell number, after which true diversity and Gini coefficients were computed with the tcR R package. Repertoire sharing was quantified using the overlap coefficient calculated on TCRB nucleotide sequences. TCRdb holds this immuneACCESS table with in-frame rearrangements only. Some clones are missing; in checked studies, unresolved V genes explain under half, and the rest has no known cause. The V and J calls and clone size come from that table; D and trimming were worked out from the DNA. The sample data list around 290,000 clones, and approximately 8.1% of these were observed just once. Approximately 0.99% of the sample comes from the top ten.

Looking up the germline V gene (reference sequence) yields CDR1 GTSNPN and CDR2 SVGIG. V is shortened by 0 bases, J by 5 bases, and the region joining them spans 8 bases. The CDR3 runs 13 residues from the cysteine to the phenylalanine. The entry retains the CDR3 DNA only, 39 bases that are in frame from base 1. From each donor, a single peripheral blood sample of about 100 mL on average was drawn into heparinised tubes. A BD FACSAria II was used to sort naive, central memory, regulatory and stem cell-like memory CD4+ T cells with a panel that included CD45RO, CCR7, CD25, CD127, CD95 and CD27. Every sorted population had a purity above 95%. Right away, PBMCs were isolated by Lymphoprep density gradient centrifugation and were stained directly, with no culture step. Samples were stained and sorted in pairs, with one healthy donor and one patient per experiment, so that batch effects were minimized.

The sample is drawn from a study of beta chain features in type 1 diabetes (dated by TCRdb to 2017 to 2018). In terms of the full investigation: Mean age, gender distribution, total cell number and subset yield were not different between patients and healthy donors. A total of roughly 110 million sorted cells were examined across all samples, and the number of cells per subset was strongly correlated with RNA yield. In the study, recently diagnosed type 1 diabetes patients and matched healthy donors were compared on the TCRB repertoires of their sorted circulating CD4+ T cell subsets. Regulatory and stem cell-like memory subsets were obtained from only 8 patients and roughly 8 healthy donors, while naive and central memory subsets were obtained from all 30 or so donors. Study-wide conclusions, independent of this receptor: Naive, central memory and regulatory TCRB repertoires appeared more similar among patients than among healthy donors. In all four CD4+ subsets, TCRB CDR3 length was moderately but significantly shorter in type 1 diabetes patients. Because cDNA was sequenced instead of genomic DNA, activated cells with high expression could be over-represented, although the groups did not differ in activation or CD3 levels. Because the HLA sub-analyses included only small numbers of individuals, any influence of HLA type on TCRB rearrangement was left unresolved. PCR might favor shorter templates, but patient and control samples were amplified and corrected together, so any skew would affect both groups equally. Fewer insertions and more nucleotide deletions at VDJ recombination sites were observed in patients with type 1 diabetes, implying thymic rearrangement abnormalities.

The receptor's source is a woman aged 18-29 years in good health. The chain is made from TRBV30 and TRBJ1-5; the D gene identity is not certain. Sequencing was performed on central memory CD4+ T cells from blood. At the DNA level, the sequence is TGTGCCTGGAGTGTACGCCAGTATCAGCCCCAGCATTTT. Its protein product is CAWSVRQYQPQHF.